Detailed here is one TCR beta chain. Its antigen is unknown. This sample was included in a study of T cells after yellow fever vaccination. The CDR3 runs 14 residues. Study conclusions and caveats: Most clones from primary vaccination resurfaced after the booster (96% CD4, around 89% CD8).

TCRdb processed the 5' RACE reads anew with MiXCR; each CDR3 protein has one entry. The data hold some 550,000 distinct CDR3 sequences, with less than 20% observed a single time. The source material was PBMCs, sampled 15 days after the yellow fever booster vaccination. V usage is TRBV21-1 and J usage is TRBJ1-4; TRBD1 reflects the table's D call only, with no check against the DNA. TRBV21-1 is a documented pseudogene. The clonotype comes from a man aged 30 to 39 who received the YFV17D yellow fever vaccine. Here the CDR3 reads CASSPGTGEEKLFF. CDR3 nucleotides: TGTGCCAGCAGCCCCGGGACAGGGGAGGAAAAACTGTTTTTT.